This TCR beta chain was recorded in a study of T cell repertoires in cytomegalovirus infection. Study details: Researchers turned to recently identified HLA-C-restricted CMV epitopes as well as well-studied HLA-B-restricted ones.

TCRdb itself ran the reads through MiXCR, one entry per CDR3 protein. Of 550,000 to 850,000 distinct CDR3 sequences listed, around 30% are singletons. On this clonotype itself: Its antigen is undetermined.

The CDR3 sequence is 10 residues long. Germline-derived CDR1 and CDR2 are SNHLY and FYNNEI. The TCR sequence derives from a human donor in good health (CMV status not recorded). Some clones in this sample may be carry-over from other donors' samples. The chain carries TRBV2 and TRBJ2-3, with D perhaps assigned TRBD1 or TRBD2 (5 bases each). The sample here was cultured PBMCs, taken from culture after CMV antigen stimulation. The CDR3 region has the DNA TGTAGTCGGGGCGATGAGGCGCAGTATTTT. This gives the protein CSRGDEAQYF.